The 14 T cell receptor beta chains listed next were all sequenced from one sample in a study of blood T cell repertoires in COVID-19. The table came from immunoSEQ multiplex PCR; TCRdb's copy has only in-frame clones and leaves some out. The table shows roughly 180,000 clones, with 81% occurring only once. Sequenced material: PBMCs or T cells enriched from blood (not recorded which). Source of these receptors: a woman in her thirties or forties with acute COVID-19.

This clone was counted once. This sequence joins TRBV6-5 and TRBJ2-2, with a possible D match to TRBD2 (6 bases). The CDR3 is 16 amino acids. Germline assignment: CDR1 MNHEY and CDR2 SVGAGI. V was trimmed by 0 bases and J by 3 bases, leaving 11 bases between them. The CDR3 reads CASSYSPSGYTGELFF. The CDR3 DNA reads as TGTGCCAGCAGTTACTCGCCCAGCGGGTACACCGGGGAGCTGTTTTTT.

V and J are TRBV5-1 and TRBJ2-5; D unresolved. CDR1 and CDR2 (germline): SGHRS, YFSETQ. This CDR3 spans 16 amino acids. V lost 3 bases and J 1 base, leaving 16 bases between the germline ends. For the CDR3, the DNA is TGCGCCAGCAGCTCCTCATCGTCACTCACCCAAGAGACCCAGTACTTC. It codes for CASSSSSSLTQETQYF.

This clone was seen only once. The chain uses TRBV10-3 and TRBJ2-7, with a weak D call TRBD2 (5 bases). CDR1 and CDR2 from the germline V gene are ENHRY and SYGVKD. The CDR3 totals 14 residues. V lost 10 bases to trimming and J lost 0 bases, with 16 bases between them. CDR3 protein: CATRPTRDSYEQYV. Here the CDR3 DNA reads TGTGCCACCCGACCCACTAGGGACTCCTACGAGCAGTACGTC.

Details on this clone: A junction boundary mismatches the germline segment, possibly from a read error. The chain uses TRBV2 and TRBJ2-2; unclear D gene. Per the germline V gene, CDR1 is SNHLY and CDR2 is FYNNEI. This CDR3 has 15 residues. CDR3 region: CGSSVENGYTGELFF. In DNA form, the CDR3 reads TGTGGCAGCTCGGTCGAGAATGGTTACACCGGGGAGCTGTTTTTT.

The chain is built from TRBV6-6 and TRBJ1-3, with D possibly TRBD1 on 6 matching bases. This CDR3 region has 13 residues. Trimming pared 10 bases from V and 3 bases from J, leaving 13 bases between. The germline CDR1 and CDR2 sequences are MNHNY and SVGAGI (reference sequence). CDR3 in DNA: TGTGCCATCGAGGGGGGGAGTGGAAACACCATATATTTT. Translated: CAIEGGSGNTIYF.

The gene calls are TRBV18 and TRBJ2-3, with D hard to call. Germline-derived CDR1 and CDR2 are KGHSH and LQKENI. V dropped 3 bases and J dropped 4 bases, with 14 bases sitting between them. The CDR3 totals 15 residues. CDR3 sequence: CASSPLRVRPDTQYF. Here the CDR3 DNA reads TGTGCCAGCTCACCCCTCCGGGTCCGGCCAGATACGCAGTATTTT.

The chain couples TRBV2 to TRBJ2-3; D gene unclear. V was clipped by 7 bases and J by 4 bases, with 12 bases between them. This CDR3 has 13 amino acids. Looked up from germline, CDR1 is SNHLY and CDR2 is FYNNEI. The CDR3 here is CASKRRLPDTQYF. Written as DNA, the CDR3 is TGTGCCAGCAAAAGGCGGTTACCAGATACGCAGTATTTT.

The CDR3 protein is CASSLTGAQPQHF. In DNA, the CDR3 is TGTGCCAGCAGTTTAACGGGTGCTCAGCCCCAGCATTTT. The genes are TRBV12-3 or TRBV12-4 and TRBJ1-5, with D hard to call. This CDR3 spans 13 amino acids. Trimming stripped 2 bases from V and 6 bases from J, with 8 bases between.

The CDR3 DNA follows: TGTGCCAGCAGCCGGGCAGGGAGGTACGAGCAGTACTTC. It translates to CASSRAGRYEQYF. This chain joins TRBV6-5 and TRBJ2-7; tentative D call: TRBD2 (6 bases). CDR1 and CDR2 from the germline V gene are MNHEY and SVGAGI. Trimming removed 6 bases at V and 4 bases at J, with 13 bases between. The CDR3 covers 13 residues.

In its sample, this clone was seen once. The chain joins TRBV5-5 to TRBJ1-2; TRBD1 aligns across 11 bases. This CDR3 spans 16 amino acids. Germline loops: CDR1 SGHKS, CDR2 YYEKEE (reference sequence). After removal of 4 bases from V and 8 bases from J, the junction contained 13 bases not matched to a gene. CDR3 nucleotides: TGTGCCAGCAGCCTAGGACAGGGGGCGTTTCTACAGGGCTACACCTTC. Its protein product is CASSLGQGAFLQGYTF.

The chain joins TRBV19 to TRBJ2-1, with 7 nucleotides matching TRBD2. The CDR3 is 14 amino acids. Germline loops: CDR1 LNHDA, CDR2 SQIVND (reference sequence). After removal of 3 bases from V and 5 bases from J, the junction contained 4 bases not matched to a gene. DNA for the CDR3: TGTGCCAGTAGTATGGGGCGGGAGAACAATGAGCAGTTCTTC. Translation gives CASSMGRENNEQFF.

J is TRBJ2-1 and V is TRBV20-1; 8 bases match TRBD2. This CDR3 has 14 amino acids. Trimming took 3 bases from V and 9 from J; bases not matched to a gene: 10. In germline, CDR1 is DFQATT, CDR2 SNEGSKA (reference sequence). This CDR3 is CSASNGRAAGEQFF. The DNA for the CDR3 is TGCAGTGCTAGTAACGGGAGGGCCGCGGGTGAGCAGTTCTTC.

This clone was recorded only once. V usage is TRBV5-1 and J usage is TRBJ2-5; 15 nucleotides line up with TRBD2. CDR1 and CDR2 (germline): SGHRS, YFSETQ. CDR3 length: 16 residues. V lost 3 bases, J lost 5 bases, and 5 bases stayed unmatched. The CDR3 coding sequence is TGCGCCAGCAGCTCGTGGACTAGCGGGAGGGGGGAGACCCAGTACTTC. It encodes CASSSWTSGRGETQYF.

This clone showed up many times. The CDR3 bases are TGCGCCAGCAGTGAATTGCTAGCGGGAGGGCGCACCCACGAGCAGTACGTC. It encodes CASSELLAGGRTHEQYV. This chain links TRBV10-1 with TRBJ2-7, with 12 bases matching TRBD2. CDR3 length: 17 amino acids. The germline CDR1 and CDR2 sequences are WNHNN and SYGVQD (reference sequence). V shed 3 bases, J shed 5 bases, and the junction held 11 bases outside the gene matches.